One sample yielded the 9 T cell receptor beta chains listed below, sequenced in a study of Graves' ophthalmopathy and Graves' hyperthyroidism. Scientists amplified the TCR beta CDR3 regions from RNA transcripts. RT-PCR was first run with HTBI primers, then multiplex PCR in a second round. Using its own MiXCR run on the multiplex PCR reads, TCRdb lists one record per CDR3 protein. The sample contains about 410,000 distinct CDR3 sequences, 15% to 20% of which appear only once. Sequencing was done on a sample of peripheral blood. The receptors were gathered from a woman aged 18-29 years with Graves' ophthalmopathy.

This clonotype has just one count. The chain uses TRBV12-5 and TRBJ2-7; TRBD2 aligns across 10 bases. CDR3 length: 15 amino acids. Trimming removed 6 bases from V and 3 bases from J; junction bases left unmatched: 8. Looked up from germline, CDR1 is LGHNT and CDR2 is FRNRAP. The CDR3 coding sequence is TGTGCTAGTGGCTCGGGACTAGCGTTCCACTACGAGCAGTACTTC. Translated: CASGSGLAFHYEQYF.

This clonotype was found many times. The V gene is TRBV4-3, the J gene TRBJ2-7, with D possibly matching TRBD1 (6 bases). Per the germline V gene, CDR1 is LGHNA and CDR2 is YSLEER. This CDR3 contains 15 residues. The ends were cut back, 1 base at V and 7 bases at J, with 17 bases in the middle. The CDR3 DNA is TGCGCCAGCAGCCAAGGGTTCTGGCCAAGGGGGGAGCAGTACTTC. This sequence encodes CASSQGFWPRGEQYF.

This clonotype has just a few counts. The chain recombines TRBV4-3 with TRBJ2-5; D might be TRBD1 or TRBD2, each matching 5 bases. Germline assignment: CDR1 LGHNA and CDR2 YSLEER. The CDR3 is made up of 17 amino acids. The ends were cut back, 1 base at V and 2 bases at J, with 17 bases in the middle. The CDR3 reads CASSQGPAEGLQETQYF. For the CDR3, the DNA is TGCGCCAGCAGCCAAGGCCCCGCCGAGGGGCTTCAAGAGACCCAGTACTTC.

This clonotype was found many times. CDR3 amino acids: CASSPAWGLYGYTF. The DNA of the CDR3 is TGTGCCAGCAGCCCGGCGTGGGGCCTCTATGGCTACACCTTC. J is TRBJ1-2 and V is TRBV12-3 or TRBV12-4; TRBD1 is a possible D gene (5 bases). Trimming shortened V by 6 bases and J by 4 bases, and 15 bases separated the two germline ends. The CDR3 covers 14 residues.

The table lists this clonotype with many counts. The V gene is TRBV7-8, the J gene TRBJ1-3, with unresolved D. This CDR3 spans 15 amino acids. CDR1 is SGHVS and CDR2 is FQNEAQ in the germline V gene. The ends were cut back, 1 base at V and 8 bases at J, with 15 bases in the middle. The CDR3 DNA follows: TGTGCCAGCAGCTTAGGTCCCACTTTAGGCCACACCATATATTTT. This encodes CASSLGPTLGHTIYF.

This clonotype was observed at least ten times. The rearrangement links TRBV11-2 to TRBJ2-7, with D possibly matching TRBD2 (6 bases). The V end lost 0 bases, the J end lost 5 bases, and 14 bases lay between the germline ends. CDR1 SGHAT and CDR2 FQNNGV come from the germline V gene. The CDR3 runs 15 residues. DNA of the CDR3: TGTGCCAGCAGCTTAGAAGCGGGCACCCCCCACGAGCAGTACTTC. As protein: CASSLEAGTPHEQYF.

This clonotype appeared many times. V usage is TRBV29-1 and J usage is TRBJ2-7; TRBD1 is a possible D gene (6 bases). CDR3 length: 11 amino acids. Germline V gene lookup returns CDR1 SQVTM and CDR2 ANQGSEA. Between the trimmed V and J ends, which lost 6 bases and 7 bases, there was a span of 13 bases. The CDR3: CSVLGAREQYF. DNA for the CDR3: TGCAGCGTCCTGGGGGCGCGGGAGCAGTACTTC.

This clonotype was detected ten times or more. The J gene is TRBJ1-1, the V gene TRBV13; 8 bases map to TRBD1. This CDR3 is 16 amino acids long. Germline V gives CDR1 PRHDT, CDR2 FYEKMQ (reference sequence). J lost 5 bases, V lost 5 bases, and 13 bases had no gene match. In DNA, the CDR3 is TGTGCCAGCAGCCGTTTCACCAGGGGGCTAGGTACTGAAGCTTTCTTT. Its translation: CASSRFTRGLGTEAFF. The whole variable domain, filled in from reference TRBV13 and TRBJ1-1, reads AAGVIQSPRHLIKEKRETATLKCYPIPRHDTVYWYQQGPGQDPQFLISFYEKMQSDKGSIPDRFSAQQFSDYHSELNMSSLELGDSALYFCASSRFTRGLGTEAFFGQGTRLTVV.

The V and J genes are TRBV28 and TRBJ2-2; either TRBD1 or TRBD2 may fit D (5 bases each). Per the germline V gene, CDR1 is MDHEN and CDR2 is SYDVKM. The V gene lost 6 bases and the J gene lost 1 base, with 9 bases spanning the gap. The CDR3 consists of 14 residues. The CDR3 here is CASRGPENTGELFF. The CDR3 DNA is TGTGCCAGCAGGGGACCAGAGAACACCGGGGAGCTGTTTTTT.